The 9 T cell receptor beta chains below all came from one sample that was sequenced in a study of shared clonotypes between healthy human individuals. The data were produced by immunoSEQ multiplex PCR, yet TCRdb's version contains in-frame clones alone and is incomplete. The sample contains over 75,000 clones, 68% of which appear only once. The sequencing sample was made of memory CD8+ T cells sorted from blood. Described subset: CD45RO+ cells pooled with CCR7-negative TemRA cells. The receptors derive from a man younger than 45 in good health.

This clone was seen at least ten times. This chain connects TRBV6-5 to TRBJ2-1; D unclear. Germline CDR1 reads MNHEY; CDR2 reads SVGAGI. Deletions cut 5 bases from V and 6 bases from J, with 11 bases between. CDR3 length: 13 residues. As DNA, the CDR3 is TGTGCCAGCAGTGGACGACACAGCAATGAGCAGTTCTTC. Its translation: CASSGRHSNEQFF.

As DNA, the CDR3 is TGTGCCAGCAGTTCGTACACAGGGGACAATGGGCACATTCAGTACTTC. This translates into CASSSYTGDNGHIQYF. The chain employs TRBV28 and TRBJ2-4; TRBD1 aligns across 7 bases. Losses at the gene ends were 4 bases for V and 8 bases for J; bases not matched to a gene: 14. Per the germline V gene, CDR1 is MDHEN and CDR2 is SYDVKM. The CDR3 runs 16 residues. Filled out from reference TRBV28 and TRBJ2-4, the complete variable domain reads DVKVTQSSRYLVKRTGEKVFLECVQDMDHENMFWYRQDPGLGLRLIYFSYDVKMKEKGDIPEGYSVSREKKERFSLILESASTNQTSMYLCASSSYTGDNGHIQYFGAGTRLSVL.

The J gene is TRBJ1-3, the V gene TRBV10-2; D may be TRBD1 (5 bases). V lost 6 bases and J lost 0, with 12 bases in between. The CDR3 spans 15 residues. Germline CDR1 reads WSHSY; CDR2 reads SAAADI. This CDR3 is CASSGSGNSGNTIYF. For the CDR3, the DNA is TGCGCCAGCAGCGGGTCAGGGAACTCTGGAAACACCATATATTTT.

V is TRBV7-9 and J is TRBJ1-1, with D uncertain. The germline CDR1 and CDR2 sequences are SEHNR and FQNEAQ (reference sequence). Trimming cost V 5 bases and J 0 bases, with 7 bases left between them. CDR3 size: 13 residues. CDR3 residues: CASSPQLNTEAFF. The DNA for the CDR3 is TGTGCCAGCAGCCCCCAGTTGAACACTGAAGCTTTCTTT.

The chain uses TRBV4-1 and TRBJ1-1; D is ambiguous. The CDR3 runs 13 residues. Germline CDR1 and CDR2: MGHRA and YSYEKL. Trimming took off 6 bases at V and 3 bases at J, with 11 bases between the two ends. The chain's CDR3 is CASSSRTDTEAFF. In DNA form, the CDR3 reads TGCGCCAGCAGTTCCCGGACGGACACTGAAGCTTTCTTT.

In nucleotides, the CDR3 is TGTGCCAGCAGCCTTAAAGAGTGTCGGGAGGTCAAAAACAATGAGCAGTTCTTC. It translates to CASSLKECREVKNNEQFF. The chain links TRBV9 to TRBJ2-1; 7 bases match TRBD2. This CDR3 has 18 residues. Germline trimming cut 4 bases from V and 5 bases from J; bases unmatched to any gene: 18. Germline CDR1 is SGDLS and CDR2 is YYNGEE.

V and J are TRBV2 and TRBJ2-7; 9 bases agree with TRBD2. The germline V gene has CDR1 SNHLY and CDR2 FYNNEI. This CDR3 contains 12 residues. The V gene end was trimmed by 7 bases and the J gene end by 3 bases; junction bases not matched to a gene: 1. CDR3 coding DNA: TGTGCCAGCAAGCGGGAGGACTACGAGCAGTACTTC. Amino acids: CASKREDYEQYF.

The chain carries TRBV4-3 and TRBJ2-1; 9 nucleotides agree with TRBD2. Trimming cost V 3 bases and J 8 bases; bases outside gene matches: 14. The CDR3 length is 17 residues. Germline values: CDR1 LGHNA, CDR2 YSLEER. CDR3 in amino acids: CASSHGASASGVDEQFF. CDR3 DNA sequence: TGCGCCAGCAGCCATGGTGCGTCGGCTAGCGGGGTGGATGAGCAGTTCTTC.

The sample holds one count of this clone. This chain joins TRBV19 and TRBJ2-1, with TRBD2 identical over 12 bases. CDR3 size: 16 residues. Germline lookup yields CDR1 LNHDA and CDR2 SQIVND (reference sequence). The V and J ends lost 3 bases and 7 bases, in that order; junction bases with no gene match: 7. CDR3 bases: TGTGCCAGTAGTATCGCACTAGCGGGAGGAGGAAATGAGCAGTTCTTC. Residues: CASSIALAGGGNEQFF.